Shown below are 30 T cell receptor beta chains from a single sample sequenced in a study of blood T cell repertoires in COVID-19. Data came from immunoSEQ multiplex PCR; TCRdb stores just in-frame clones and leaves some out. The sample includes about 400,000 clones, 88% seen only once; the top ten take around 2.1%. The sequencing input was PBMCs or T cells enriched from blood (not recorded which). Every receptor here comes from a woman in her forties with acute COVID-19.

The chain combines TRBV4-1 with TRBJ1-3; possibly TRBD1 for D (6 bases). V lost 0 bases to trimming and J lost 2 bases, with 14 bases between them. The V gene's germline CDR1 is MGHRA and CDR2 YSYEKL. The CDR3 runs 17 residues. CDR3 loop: CASSQDATGGPGNTIYF. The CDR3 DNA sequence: TGCGCCAGCAGCCAAGATGCGACTGGGGGCCCTGGAAACACCATATATTTT.

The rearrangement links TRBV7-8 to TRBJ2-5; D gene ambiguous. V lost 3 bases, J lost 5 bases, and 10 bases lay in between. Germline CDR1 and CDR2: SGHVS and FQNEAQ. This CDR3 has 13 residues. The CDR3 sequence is CASSFLVSETQYF. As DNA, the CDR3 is TGTGCCAGCAGCTTTCTCGTGTCTGAGACCCAGTACTTC.

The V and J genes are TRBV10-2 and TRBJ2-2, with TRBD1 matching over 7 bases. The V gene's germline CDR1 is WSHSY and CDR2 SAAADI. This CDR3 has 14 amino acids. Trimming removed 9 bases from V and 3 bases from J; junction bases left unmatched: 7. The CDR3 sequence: CASQGTAHTGELFF. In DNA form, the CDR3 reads TGCGCCAGTCAAGGGACAGCCCACACCGGGGAGCTGTTTTTT.

CDR3 protein: CASSQGGGHYNEQFF. In DNA, the CDR3 is TGTGCCAGCAGCCAGGGGGGGGGTCACTACAATGAGCAGTTCTTC. J is TRBJ2-1 and V is TRBV3-1 (or the pseudogene TRBV3-2), with 7 bases fitting TRBD2. The CDR3 is 15 amino acids. In germline, CDR1 is LGHDT, CDR2 YNNKEL (reference sequence). Trimming removed 3 bases from V and 3 bases from J; junction bases left unmatched: 5.

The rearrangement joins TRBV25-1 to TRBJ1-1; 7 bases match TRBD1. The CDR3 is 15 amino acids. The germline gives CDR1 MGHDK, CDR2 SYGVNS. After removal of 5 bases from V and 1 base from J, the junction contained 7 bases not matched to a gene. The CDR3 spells CASSHPGQANTEAFF. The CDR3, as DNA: TGTGCCAGCAGTCACCCAGGACAGGCGAACACTGAAGCTTTCTTT.

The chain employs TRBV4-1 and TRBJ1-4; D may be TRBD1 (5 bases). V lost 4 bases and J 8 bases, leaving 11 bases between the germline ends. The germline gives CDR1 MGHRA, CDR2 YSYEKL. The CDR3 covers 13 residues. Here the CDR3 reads CASSLTHREKLFF. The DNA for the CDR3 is TGCGCCAGCAGCCTTACGCACAGGGAAAAACTGTTTTTT.

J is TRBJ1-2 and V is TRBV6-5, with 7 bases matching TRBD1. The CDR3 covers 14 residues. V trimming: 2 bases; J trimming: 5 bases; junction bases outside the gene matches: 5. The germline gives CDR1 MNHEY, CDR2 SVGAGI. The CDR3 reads CASSYTGVGYGYTF. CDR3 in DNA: TGTGCCAGCAGTTACACAGGGGTGGGTTATGGCTACACCTTC.

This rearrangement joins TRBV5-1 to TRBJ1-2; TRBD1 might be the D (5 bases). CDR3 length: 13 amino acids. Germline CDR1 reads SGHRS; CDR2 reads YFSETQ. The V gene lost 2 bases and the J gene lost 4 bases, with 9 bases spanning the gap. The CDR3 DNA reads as TGCGCCAGCAGCTTCGACGGGGGCTATGGCTACACCTTC. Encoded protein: CASSFDGGYGYTF.

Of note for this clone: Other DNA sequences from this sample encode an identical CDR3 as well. CDR3 region: CASSPGLAGAQETQYF. CDR3 bases: TGCGCCAGCAGCCCGGGACTAGCGGGGGCCCAAGAGACCCAGTACTTC. This chain joins TRBV5-1 and TRBJ2-5, with 14 bases fitting TRBD2. In germline, CDR1 is SGHRS, CDR2 YFSETQ. Trimming cost V 4 bases and J 1 base; bases outside gene matches: 3. This CDR3 spans 16 amino acids.

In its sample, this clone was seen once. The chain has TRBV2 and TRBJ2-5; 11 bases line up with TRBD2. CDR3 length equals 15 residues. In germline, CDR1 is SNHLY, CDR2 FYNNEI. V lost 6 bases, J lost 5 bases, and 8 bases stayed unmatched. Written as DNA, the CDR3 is TGTGCCAGCAGCCCGACTAGCGGGGTAGTGGAGACCCAGTACTTC. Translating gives CASSPTSGVVETQYF.

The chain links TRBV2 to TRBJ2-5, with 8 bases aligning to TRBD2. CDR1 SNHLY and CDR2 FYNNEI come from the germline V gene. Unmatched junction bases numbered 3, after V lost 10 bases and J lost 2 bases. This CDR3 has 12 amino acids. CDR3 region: CANQRGQETQYF. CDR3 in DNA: TGTGCCAACCAGCGGGGGCAAGAGACCCAGTACTTC.

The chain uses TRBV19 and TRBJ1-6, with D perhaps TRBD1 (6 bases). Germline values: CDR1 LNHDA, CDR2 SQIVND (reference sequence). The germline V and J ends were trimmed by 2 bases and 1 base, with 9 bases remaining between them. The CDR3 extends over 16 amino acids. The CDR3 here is CASSINRVSYNSPLHF. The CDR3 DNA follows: TGTGCCAGTAGTATAAACAGGGTTTCCTATAATTCACCCCTCCACTTT.

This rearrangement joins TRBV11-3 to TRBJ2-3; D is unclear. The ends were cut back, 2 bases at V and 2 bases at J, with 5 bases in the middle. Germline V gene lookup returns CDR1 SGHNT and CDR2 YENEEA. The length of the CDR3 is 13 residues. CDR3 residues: CASSLRLTDTQYF. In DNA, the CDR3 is TGTGCCAGCAGCTTAAGACTCACAGATACGCAGTATTTT.

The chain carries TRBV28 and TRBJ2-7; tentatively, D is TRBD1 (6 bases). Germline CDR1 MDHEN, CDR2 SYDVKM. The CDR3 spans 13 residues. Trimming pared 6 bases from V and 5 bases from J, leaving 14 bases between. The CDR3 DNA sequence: TGTGCCAGCAGCCGACAGGTGTCCCACGAGCAGTACTTC. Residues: CASSRQVSHEQYF.

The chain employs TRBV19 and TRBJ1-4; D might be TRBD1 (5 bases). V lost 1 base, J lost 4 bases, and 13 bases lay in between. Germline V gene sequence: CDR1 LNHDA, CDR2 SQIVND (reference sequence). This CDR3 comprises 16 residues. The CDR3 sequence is CASSIGLQGLNEKLFF. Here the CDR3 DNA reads TGTGCCAGTAGTATAGGACTCCAGGGTCTTAATGAAAAACTGTTTTTT.

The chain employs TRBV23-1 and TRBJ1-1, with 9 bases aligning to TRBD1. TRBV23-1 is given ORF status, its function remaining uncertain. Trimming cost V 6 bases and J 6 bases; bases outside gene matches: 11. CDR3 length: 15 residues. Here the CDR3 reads CASRRGTGNHPEAFF. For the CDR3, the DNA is TGCGCCAGCAGGAGGGGGACAGGGAACCACCCTGAAGCTTTCTTT.

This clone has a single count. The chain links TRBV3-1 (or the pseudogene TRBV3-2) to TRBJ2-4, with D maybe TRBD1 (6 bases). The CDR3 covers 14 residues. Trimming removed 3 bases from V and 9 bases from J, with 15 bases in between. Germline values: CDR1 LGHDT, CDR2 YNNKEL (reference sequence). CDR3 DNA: TGTGCCAGCAGCCACAGGGGAGCGACGGGCATTCAGTACTTC. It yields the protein CASSHRGATGIQYF.

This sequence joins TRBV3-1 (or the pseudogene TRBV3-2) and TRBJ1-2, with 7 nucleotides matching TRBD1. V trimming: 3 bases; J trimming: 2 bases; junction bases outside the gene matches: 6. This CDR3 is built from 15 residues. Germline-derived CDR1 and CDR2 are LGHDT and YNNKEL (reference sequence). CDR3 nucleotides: TGTGCCAGCAGCCACAACAGGGGACAAAACTATGGCTACACCTTC. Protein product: CASSHNRGQNYGYTF.

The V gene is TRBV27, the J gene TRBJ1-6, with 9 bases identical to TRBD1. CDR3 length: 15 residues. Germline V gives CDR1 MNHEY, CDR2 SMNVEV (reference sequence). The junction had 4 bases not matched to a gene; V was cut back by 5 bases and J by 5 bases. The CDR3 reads CASSRGQGNNSPLHF. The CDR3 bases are TGTGCCAGCAGTAGAGGACAGGGGAATAATTCACCCCTCCACTTT.

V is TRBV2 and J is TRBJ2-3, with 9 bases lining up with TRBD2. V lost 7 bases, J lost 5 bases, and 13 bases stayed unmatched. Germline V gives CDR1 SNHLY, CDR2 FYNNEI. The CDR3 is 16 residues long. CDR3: CASTWGTAGGRDTQYF. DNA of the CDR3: TGTGCCAGCACCTGGGGGACAGCGGGGGGTCGAGATACGCAGTATTTT. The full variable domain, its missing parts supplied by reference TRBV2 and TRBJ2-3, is EPEVTQTPSHQVTQMGQEVILRCVPISNHLYFYWYRQILGQKVEFLVSFYNNEISEKSEIFDDQFSVERPDGSNFTLKIRSTKLEDSAMYFCASTWGTAGGRDTQYFGPGTRLTVL.

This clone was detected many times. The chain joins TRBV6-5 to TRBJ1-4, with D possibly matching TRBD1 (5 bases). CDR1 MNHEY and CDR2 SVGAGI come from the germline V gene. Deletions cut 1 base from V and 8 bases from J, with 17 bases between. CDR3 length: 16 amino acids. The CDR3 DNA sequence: TGTGCCAGCAGTTACTGGCGGGGCAGCCGTCCCGAAAAACTGTTTTTT. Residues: CASSYWRGSRPEKLFF.

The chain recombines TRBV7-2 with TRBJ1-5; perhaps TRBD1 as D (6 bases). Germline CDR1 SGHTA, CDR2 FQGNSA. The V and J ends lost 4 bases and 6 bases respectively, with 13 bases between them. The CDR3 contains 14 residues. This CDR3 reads CASSWGRGPQPQHF. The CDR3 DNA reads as TGTGCCAGCAGCTGGGGCAGGGGACCTCAGCCCCAGCATTTT.

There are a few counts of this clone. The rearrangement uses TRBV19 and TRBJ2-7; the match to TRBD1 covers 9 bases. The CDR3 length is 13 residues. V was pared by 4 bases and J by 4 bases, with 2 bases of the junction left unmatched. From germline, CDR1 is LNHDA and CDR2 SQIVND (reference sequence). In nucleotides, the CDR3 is TGTGCCAGTAGTACCGGACAGGGGTACGAGCAGTACTTC. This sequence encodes CASSTGQGYEQYF.

CDR3 loop: CASSFGTGPQETQYF. The CDR3 region has the DNA TGTGCCAGCTCATTCGGGACAGGGCCCCAAGAGACCCAGTACTTC. The chain recombines TRBV18 with TRBJ2-5, with 9 positions matching TRBD1. CDR1 KGHSH and CDR2 LQKENI come from the germline V gene. There are 15 residues in the CDR3. J gave up 1 base and V 5 bases, and 5 bases lay outside the gene matches.

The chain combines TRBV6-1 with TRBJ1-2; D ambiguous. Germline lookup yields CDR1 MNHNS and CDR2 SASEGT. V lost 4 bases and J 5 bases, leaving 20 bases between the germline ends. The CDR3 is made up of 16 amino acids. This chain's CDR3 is CASSVRTGLSSYGYTF. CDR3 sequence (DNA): TGTGCCAGCAGTGTAAGGACTGGTCTTAGTAGTTATGGCTACACCTTC.

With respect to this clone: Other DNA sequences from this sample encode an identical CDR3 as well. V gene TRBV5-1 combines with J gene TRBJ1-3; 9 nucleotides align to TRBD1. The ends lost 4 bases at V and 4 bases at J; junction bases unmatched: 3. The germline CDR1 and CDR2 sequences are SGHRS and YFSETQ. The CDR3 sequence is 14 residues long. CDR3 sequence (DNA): TGCGCCAGCAGCCCAGGGACAGGGGGAAACACCATATATTTT. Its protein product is CASSPGTGGNTIYF. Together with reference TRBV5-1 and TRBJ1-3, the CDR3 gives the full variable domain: KAGVTQTPRYLIKTRGQQVTLSCSPISGHRSVSWYQQTPGQGLQFLFEYFSETQRNKGNFPGRFSGRQFSNSRSEMNVSTLELGDSALYLCASSPGTGGNTIYFGEGSWLTVV.

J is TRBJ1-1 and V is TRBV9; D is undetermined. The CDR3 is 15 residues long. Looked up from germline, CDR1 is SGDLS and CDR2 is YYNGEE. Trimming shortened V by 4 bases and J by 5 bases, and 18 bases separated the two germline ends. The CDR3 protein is CASSPSSGWGTEAFF. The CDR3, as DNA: TGTGCCAGCAGCCCCTCCTCGGGGTGGGGTACTGAAGCTTTCTTT. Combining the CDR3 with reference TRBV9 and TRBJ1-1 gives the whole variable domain DSGVTQTPKHLITATGQRVTLRCSPRSGDLSVYWYQQSLDQGLQFLIQYYNGEERAKGNILERFSAQQFPDLHSELNLSSLELGDSALYFCASSPSSGWGTEAFFGQGTRLTVV.

The CDR3 spells CASRPRGIPGNTIYF. For the CDR3, the DNA is TGCGCCAGCCGCCCCAGGGGTATCCCTGGAAACACCATATATTTT. The chain uses TRBV5-1 and TRBJ1-3; tentative D call: TRBD1 (6 bases). V shed 7 bases and J shed 2 bases, with 16 bases lying between them. The CDR3 is 15 amino acids. Germline V CDR1 and CDR2: SGHRS, YFSETQ.

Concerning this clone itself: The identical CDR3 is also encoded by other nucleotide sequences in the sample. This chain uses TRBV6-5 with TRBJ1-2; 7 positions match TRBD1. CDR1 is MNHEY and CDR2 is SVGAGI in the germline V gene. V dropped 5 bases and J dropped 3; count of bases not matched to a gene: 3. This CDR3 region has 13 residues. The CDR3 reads CASSPTGDYGYTF. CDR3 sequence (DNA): TGTGCCAGCAGTCCTACAGGGGACTATGGCTACACCTTC.

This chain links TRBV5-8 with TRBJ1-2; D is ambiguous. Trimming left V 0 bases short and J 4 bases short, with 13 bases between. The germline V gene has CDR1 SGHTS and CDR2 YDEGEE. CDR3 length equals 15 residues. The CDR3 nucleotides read TGTGCCAGCAGCTTGGGGCAGCGCCGAATCTATGGCTACACCTTC. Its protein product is CASSLGQRRIYGYTF. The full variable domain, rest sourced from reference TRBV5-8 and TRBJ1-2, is EAGVTQSPTHLIKTRGQQATLRCSPISGHTSVYWYQQALGLGLQFLLWYDEGEERNRGNFPPRFSGRQFPNYSSELNVNALELEDSALYLCASSLGQRRIYGYTFGSGTRLTVV.